This T cell receptor beta chain was captured in a study of CD8 T cells in Susac syndrome. Study-level points and caveats: It was acknowledged in the study that its TCR sequencing and HLA analysis involved a relatively small number of individuals.

CDR3 size: 15 residues. V trimming: 4 bases; J trimming: 9 bases; junction bases outside the gene matches: 11. To note about this clonotype: Its matching antigen is unknown.

Random hexamers were used to reverse transcribe an amount of roughly 0.5 to 1 ug RNA. Multiplex immunoSEQ PCR targeted 54 Vbeta and 13 Jbeta TCR beta segments. From the immunoSEQ multiplex PCR reads, TCRdb called clonotypes with MiXCR, one entry per CDR3 protein. The table includes about 140,000 distinct CDR3 sequences, approximately 95% detected once. Negative isolation yielded CD8+ and CD4+ T cells; FACS enriched TEMRA cells. This chain connects TRBV12-3 or TRBV12-4 to TRBJ2-1; TRBD2 aligns across 8 bases. This TCR came from a human donor with multiple sclerosis. Sample: CD4+ T cells from PBMCs. This chain's CDR3 is CASSSYVGGASEQFF. The CDR3 DNA reads as TGTGCCAGCAGTTCCTACGTCGGGGGGGCGTCTGAGCAGTTCTTC.